The 4 T cell receptor beta chains reported below all come from one sample, sequenced in a study of T cells in Graves' hyperthyroidism and ophthalmopathy. The TCR beta CDR3 regions underwent amplification using RNA transcripts as the source. Initially, a first-round RT-PCR of the TCR CDR3 employed the HTBI primer set. TCRdb used MiXCR to reprocess the multiplex PCR reads, holding one entry per CDR3 protein. This sample has 450,000 to 700,000 distinct CDR3 sequences, with about half found just once. The sequenced sample was peripheral blood or thyroid tissue (not recorded which). Source of these receptors: a woman between 18 and 29 years old with Graves' hyperthyroidism.

This clonotype turned up a few times. The CDR3 nucleotides read TGCAGTGCTAGAGATGGCTACACCTTC. Protein: CSARDGYTF. This rearrangement joins TRBV20-1 to TRBJ1-2; D is undetermined. This CDR3 is built from 9 residues. V lost 0 bases and J lost 7, with 0 bases in between. Germline-derived CDR1 and CDR2 are DFQATT and SNEGSKA (reference sequence).

This clonotype was seen only a few times. The V gene is TRBV15, the J gene TRBJ2-1; 9 bases fit TRBD2. The CDR3 contains 18 residues. CDR1 is LNHNV, CDR2 YYDKDF, per germline (reference sequence). The V gene end was trimmed by 0 bases and the J gene end by 0 bases; junction bases not matched to a gene: 6. In nucleotides, the CDR3 is TGTGCCACCAGCAGAGATCCCGGCGGGAGGGCCTCCTACAATGAGCAGTTCTTC. Translating it yields CATSRDPGGRASYNEQFF. The full variable domain, with the rest looked up from reference TRBV15 and TRBJ2-1, is DAMVIQNPRYQVTQFGKPVTLSCSQTLNHNVMYWYQQKSSQAPKLLFHYYDKDFNNEADTPDNFQSRRPNTSFCFLDIRSPGLGDTAMYLCATSRDPGGRASYNEQFFGPGTRLTVL.

This clonotype occurred a few times. The gene calls are TRBV20-1 and TRBJ2-7; 8 bases map to TRBD2. The CDR3 runs to 12 residues. Germline CDR1 reads DFQATT; CDR2 reads SNEGSKA (reference sequence). The CDR3 DNA reads TGCAGGCCCGGGACTAGGGCCTCGGAGCAGTACTTC. Translation: CRPGTRASEQYF.

This clonotype was observed at least ten times. This sequence joins TRBV28 and TRBJ1-4, with D tentatively TRBD1 (6 bases). The CDR3 totals 14 residues. Trimming took 6 bases from V and 8 from J, leaving 16 bases between them. Germline CDR1 is MDHEN and CDR2 is SYDVKM. The CDR3 nucleotides are TGTGCCAGCAGGCCCGCTGGGGGCCGGGAAAAACTGTTTTTT. It is translated as CASRPAGGREKLFF.